The clone carrying this T cell receptor (beta chain) was seen a few times. TCRdb used MiXCR to reprocess the RT-PCR reads, holding one entry per CDR3 protein. The sample comprises some 640,000 distinct CDR3 sequences, more than 11% of which are singletons, and around 7% rests with the top ten. Trimming took 0 bases from V and 3 from J; bases not matched to a gene: 7. CDR1 is SGHRS, CDR2 YFSETQ, per germline. The CDR3 is 17 residues long. This specimen comes from a study of response to subunit inactivated influenza vaccine. This receptor was identified in a man aged 50-59 years who received an inactivated influenza vaccine. The chain couples TRBV5-1 to TRBJ1-4; 8 bases align to TRBD1. Source: PBMCs from blood, taken approximately 15 days before vaccination. The CDR3 reads CASSLGPAGQANEKLFF. The CDR3 region has the DNA TGCGCCAGCAGCTTGGGTCCCGCGGGACAGGCTAATGAAAAACTGTTTTTT.